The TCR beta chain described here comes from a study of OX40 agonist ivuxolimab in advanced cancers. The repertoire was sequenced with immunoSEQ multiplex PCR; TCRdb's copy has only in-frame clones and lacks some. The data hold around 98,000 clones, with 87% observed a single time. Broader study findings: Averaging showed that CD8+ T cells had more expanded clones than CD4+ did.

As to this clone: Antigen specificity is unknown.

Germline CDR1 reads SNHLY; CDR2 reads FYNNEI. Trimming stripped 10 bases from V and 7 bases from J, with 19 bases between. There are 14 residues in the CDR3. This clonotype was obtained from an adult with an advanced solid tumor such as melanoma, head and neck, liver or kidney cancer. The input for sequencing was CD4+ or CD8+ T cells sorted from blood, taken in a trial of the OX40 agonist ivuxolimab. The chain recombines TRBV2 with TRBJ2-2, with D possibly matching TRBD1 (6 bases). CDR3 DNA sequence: TGTGCCACCACCTCATCAGGGGATGGCGGGGAGCTGTTTTTT. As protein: CATTSSGDGGELFF.